This TCR delta chain was profiled in a study of gamma-delta T cells after stem cell transplantation. This clone was recorded a few times. TCRdb called clones from the RT-PCR reads again using CATT. The sample has 13,000 or so delta-chain clones; more than 30% are singletons. This CDR3 contains 19 residues. The V and J ends lost 0 bases and 7 bases respectively, with 24 bases between them. Per the germline V gene, CDR1 is TSWWSYY and CDR2 is QGS. This TCR was recovered from a human donor. It is not recorded whose cells these are; they may come from a transplant donor. The sequencing input was gamma-delta T cells. The J gene is TRDJ2, the V gene TRDV1; a possible D gene is TRDD3 (5 bases). This CDR3 is CALGELALTWALGVAQLFF. CDR3 DNA sequence: TGTGCTCTTGGGGAACTAGCGCTTACCTGGGCCCTAGGGGTAGCACAACTCTTCTTT.